This TCR beta chain was documented in a study of PD-1 blockade in classical Hodgkin lymphoma (dated by TCRdb to about 2020). Regarding the research as a whole: Nivolumab dosing was 3 mg/kg intravenously every 2 weeks, continuing until either disease progression or unacceptable toxicity. The study used CyTOF and TCR beta sequencing to define a peripheral blood immune signature of response to PD-1 blockade in classical Hodgkin lymphoma. Study-wide findings and limitations: Patients starting nivolumab less than 1 year after ASCT had lower diversity and were excluded from later analyses to avoid confounding by immune reconstitution. The study was limited to a single clinical trial cohort, and causes of repertoire differences, possibly disease activity or prior therapy, remained undefined. Baseline TCR diversity was reported to be lower in newly diagnosed patients than in healthy donors, and even lower in relapsed/refractory patients. Among trial patients, those achieving complete response had baseline diversity similar to that of newly diagnosed patients, while diversity was significantly lower in partial responders and progressors. A significant rise by C4D1 was seen in CD4+ but not CD8+ TCR diversity (p=0.0027 vs p=0.16), with the rise being most apparent in complete responders (p=0.02).

Read against the paper, the sample's time point label means: cycle 4 day 1 (C4D1), after six to seven weeks of nivolumab. Every trial patient had relapsed following autologous stem cell transplantation, and prior brentuximab vedotin exposure was what differed among cohorts A, B and C. Using a Miltenyi CD4+ T cell isolation kit, CD4+ T cells were purified from thawed PBMCs through magnetic negative selection. The trial cohort was composed of 56 patients with relapsed/refractory classical Hodgkin lymphoma, for whom complete response, partial response or progressive disease was recorded as best overall response. Single-agent nivolumab was administered to trial patients in the multi-cohort phase II CheckMate 205 trial. An independent review committee assessed best overall response by applying the 2007 International Working Group response criteria. Trial PBMCs were collected immediately before nivolumab initiation (C1D1) and during therapy at cycle 2 day 1 and cycle 4 day 1. Peripheral blood was collected in 8 mL Vacutainer Cell Preparation Tubes, from which PBMCs were isolated by centrifugation and then cryopreserved. Purified CD4+ and CD8+ fractions were generated only in cases for which an additional PBMC sample was available. Magnetically labelled cells were removed on LS columns in a quadroMACS separator, and the flow-through was collected as the purified fraction.

The Qiagen DNeasy kit was used to extract genomic DNA from unsorted PBMCs and from the negatively selected CD4+ and CD8+ fractions. TCR beta CDR3 regions were subjected to amplification by immunoSEQ multiplex PCR with primers that anneal to V and J segments. A synthetic immune receptor repertoire was used to minimize amplification bias, and remaining bias was computationally removed after sequencing. In the authors' own workflow: Custom Python scripts were used to quantify repertoire diversity as the Shannon entropy index. The unsorted, CD4+ and CD8+ repertoires were each analyzed separately, with the exception of combined analyses, where CD4+ and CD8+ sequences were merged in silico. Clonal expansion was defined as at least a 2-fold frequency increase after treatment relative to C1D1, with a pseudocount of 0.5 for undetected baseline clones. Singleton clones were defined as clones with 0 or 1 copy at C1D1, and non-singleton clones were defined as clones with 2 or more copies. Clones expanded in unsorted samples were labelled as CD4+, CD8+ or unknown by matching protein sequences in sorted samples from the same patient. Wilcoxon tests on paired samples were used to test diversity changes from C1D1 to C4D1. As stored in TCRdb, this immuneACCESS dataset retains in-frame rearrangements with V and J assigned. A fraction of the clones does not appear; measured against another copy, unresolved V genes explain less than half of the discrepancy, and the remainder lacks a known reason. The V and J calls and clone size are taken from that table; D and trimming were inferred from the DNA. The sample data list roughly 30,000 clones, and roughly 80% of these were observed just once. 0.57% of the sample belongs to the ten largest clones.

CDR1 is given as SGHDT and CDR2 as YYEEEE, both from the germline V gene. Taken from cysteine to phenylalanine, the CDR3 has 15 residues. The CDR3 DNA has 45 bases and is translated from base 1. The V end loses 4 bases and the J end loses 1 base, and a stretch of 14 bases separates them. Remarks on this clone: No antigen is known for it. No clone much larger than this one lies a single base away; base qualities are absent.

The source of this sequence is a human donor with classical Hodgkin lymphoma. The sequencing here drew on CD4+ T cells from blood, taken before the fourth cycle of nivolumab. Recombination joined TRBV5-6 with TRBJ1-1; a tentative D match to TRBD1 spans 6 bases. The sequence in DNA is TGTGCCAGCAGCCCTACAACGACAGGGAACACTGAAGCTTTCTTT. This codes for CASSPTTTGNTEAFF.